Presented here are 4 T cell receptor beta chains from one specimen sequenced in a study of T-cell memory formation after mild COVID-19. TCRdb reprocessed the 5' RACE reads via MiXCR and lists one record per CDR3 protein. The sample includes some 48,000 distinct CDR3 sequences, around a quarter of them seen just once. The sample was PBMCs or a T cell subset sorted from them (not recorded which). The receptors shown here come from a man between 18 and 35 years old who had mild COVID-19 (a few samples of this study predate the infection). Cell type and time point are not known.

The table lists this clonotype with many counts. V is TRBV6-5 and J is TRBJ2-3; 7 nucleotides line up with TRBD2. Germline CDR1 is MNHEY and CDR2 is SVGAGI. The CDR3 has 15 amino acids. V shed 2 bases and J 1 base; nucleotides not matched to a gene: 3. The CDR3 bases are TGTGCCAGCAGTTACGTGGCGGGGGGCACAGATACGCAGTATTTT. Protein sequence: CASSYVAGGTDTQYF.

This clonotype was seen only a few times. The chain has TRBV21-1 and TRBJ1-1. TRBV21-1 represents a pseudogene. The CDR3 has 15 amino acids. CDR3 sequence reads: CASNRTRCLNTEAFF. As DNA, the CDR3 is TGTGCCAGCAACCGTACACGATGCCTGAACACTGAAGCTTTCTTT.

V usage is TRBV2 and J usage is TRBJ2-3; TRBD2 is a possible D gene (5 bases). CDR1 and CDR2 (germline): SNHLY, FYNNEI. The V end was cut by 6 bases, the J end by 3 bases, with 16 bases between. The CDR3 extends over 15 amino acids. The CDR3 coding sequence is TGTGCCAGCAGCCCCCCCCTGACGGGGACAGATACGCAGTATTTT. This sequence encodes CASSPPLTGTDTQYF.

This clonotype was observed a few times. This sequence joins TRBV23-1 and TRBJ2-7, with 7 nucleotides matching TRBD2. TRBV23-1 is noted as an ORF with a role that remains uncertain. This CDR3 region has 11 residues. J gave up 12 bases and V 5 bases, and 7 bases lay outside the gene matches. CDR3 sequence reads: CASSSGGRRYV. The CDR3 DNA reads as TGCGCCAGCAGTTCCGGGGGGAGGAGGTACGTC.